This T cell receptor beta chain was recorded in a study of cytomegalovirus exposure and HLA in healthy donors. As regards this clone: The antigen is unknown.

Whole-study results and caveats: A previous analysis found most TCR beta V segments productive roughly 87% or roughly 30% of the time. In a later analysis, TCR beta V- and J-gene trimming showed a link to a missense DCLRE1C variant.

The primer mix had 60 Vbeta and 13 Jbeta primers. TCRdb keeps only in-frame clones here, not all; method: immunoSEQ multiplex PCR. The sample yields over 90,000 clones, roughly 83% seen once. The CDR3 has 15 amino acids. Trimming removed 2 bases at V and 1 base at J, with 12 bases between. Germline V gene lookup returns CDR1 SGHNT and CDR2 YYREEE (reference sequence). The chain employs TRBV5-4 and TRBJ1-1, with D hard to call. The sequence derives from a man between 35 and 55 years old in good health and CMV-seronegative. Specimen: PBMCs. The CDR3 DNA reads TGTGCCAGCAGCTTCAACCGGGTCGAGAACACTGAAGCTTTCTTT. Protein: CASSFNRVENTEAFF.